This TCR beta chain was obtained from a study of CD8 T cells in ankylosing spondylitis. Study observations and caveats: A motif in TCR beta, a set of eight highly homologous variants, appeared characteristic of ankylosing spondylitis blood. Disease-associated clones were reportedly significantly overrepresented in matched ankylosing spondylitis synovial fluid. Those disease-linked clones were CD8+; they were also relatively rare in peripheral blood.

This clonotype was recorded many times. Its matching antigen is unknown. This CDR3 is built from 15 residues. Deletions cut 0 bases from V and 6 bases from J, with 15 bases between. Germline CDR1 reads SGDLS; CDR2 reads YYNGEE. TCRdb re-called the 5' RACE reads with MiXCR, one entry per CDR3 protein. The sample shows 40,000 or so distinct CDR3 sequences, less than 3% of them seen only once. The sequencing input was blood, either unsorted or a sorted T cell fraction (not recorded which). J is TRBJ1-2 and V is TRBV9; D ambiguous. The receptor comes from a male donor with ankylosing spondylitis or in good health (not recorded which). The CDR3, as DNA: TGTGCCAGCAGCGTAGAGTGGCGGAGTGTGAATGGCTACACCTTC. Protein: CASSVEWRSVNGYTF.